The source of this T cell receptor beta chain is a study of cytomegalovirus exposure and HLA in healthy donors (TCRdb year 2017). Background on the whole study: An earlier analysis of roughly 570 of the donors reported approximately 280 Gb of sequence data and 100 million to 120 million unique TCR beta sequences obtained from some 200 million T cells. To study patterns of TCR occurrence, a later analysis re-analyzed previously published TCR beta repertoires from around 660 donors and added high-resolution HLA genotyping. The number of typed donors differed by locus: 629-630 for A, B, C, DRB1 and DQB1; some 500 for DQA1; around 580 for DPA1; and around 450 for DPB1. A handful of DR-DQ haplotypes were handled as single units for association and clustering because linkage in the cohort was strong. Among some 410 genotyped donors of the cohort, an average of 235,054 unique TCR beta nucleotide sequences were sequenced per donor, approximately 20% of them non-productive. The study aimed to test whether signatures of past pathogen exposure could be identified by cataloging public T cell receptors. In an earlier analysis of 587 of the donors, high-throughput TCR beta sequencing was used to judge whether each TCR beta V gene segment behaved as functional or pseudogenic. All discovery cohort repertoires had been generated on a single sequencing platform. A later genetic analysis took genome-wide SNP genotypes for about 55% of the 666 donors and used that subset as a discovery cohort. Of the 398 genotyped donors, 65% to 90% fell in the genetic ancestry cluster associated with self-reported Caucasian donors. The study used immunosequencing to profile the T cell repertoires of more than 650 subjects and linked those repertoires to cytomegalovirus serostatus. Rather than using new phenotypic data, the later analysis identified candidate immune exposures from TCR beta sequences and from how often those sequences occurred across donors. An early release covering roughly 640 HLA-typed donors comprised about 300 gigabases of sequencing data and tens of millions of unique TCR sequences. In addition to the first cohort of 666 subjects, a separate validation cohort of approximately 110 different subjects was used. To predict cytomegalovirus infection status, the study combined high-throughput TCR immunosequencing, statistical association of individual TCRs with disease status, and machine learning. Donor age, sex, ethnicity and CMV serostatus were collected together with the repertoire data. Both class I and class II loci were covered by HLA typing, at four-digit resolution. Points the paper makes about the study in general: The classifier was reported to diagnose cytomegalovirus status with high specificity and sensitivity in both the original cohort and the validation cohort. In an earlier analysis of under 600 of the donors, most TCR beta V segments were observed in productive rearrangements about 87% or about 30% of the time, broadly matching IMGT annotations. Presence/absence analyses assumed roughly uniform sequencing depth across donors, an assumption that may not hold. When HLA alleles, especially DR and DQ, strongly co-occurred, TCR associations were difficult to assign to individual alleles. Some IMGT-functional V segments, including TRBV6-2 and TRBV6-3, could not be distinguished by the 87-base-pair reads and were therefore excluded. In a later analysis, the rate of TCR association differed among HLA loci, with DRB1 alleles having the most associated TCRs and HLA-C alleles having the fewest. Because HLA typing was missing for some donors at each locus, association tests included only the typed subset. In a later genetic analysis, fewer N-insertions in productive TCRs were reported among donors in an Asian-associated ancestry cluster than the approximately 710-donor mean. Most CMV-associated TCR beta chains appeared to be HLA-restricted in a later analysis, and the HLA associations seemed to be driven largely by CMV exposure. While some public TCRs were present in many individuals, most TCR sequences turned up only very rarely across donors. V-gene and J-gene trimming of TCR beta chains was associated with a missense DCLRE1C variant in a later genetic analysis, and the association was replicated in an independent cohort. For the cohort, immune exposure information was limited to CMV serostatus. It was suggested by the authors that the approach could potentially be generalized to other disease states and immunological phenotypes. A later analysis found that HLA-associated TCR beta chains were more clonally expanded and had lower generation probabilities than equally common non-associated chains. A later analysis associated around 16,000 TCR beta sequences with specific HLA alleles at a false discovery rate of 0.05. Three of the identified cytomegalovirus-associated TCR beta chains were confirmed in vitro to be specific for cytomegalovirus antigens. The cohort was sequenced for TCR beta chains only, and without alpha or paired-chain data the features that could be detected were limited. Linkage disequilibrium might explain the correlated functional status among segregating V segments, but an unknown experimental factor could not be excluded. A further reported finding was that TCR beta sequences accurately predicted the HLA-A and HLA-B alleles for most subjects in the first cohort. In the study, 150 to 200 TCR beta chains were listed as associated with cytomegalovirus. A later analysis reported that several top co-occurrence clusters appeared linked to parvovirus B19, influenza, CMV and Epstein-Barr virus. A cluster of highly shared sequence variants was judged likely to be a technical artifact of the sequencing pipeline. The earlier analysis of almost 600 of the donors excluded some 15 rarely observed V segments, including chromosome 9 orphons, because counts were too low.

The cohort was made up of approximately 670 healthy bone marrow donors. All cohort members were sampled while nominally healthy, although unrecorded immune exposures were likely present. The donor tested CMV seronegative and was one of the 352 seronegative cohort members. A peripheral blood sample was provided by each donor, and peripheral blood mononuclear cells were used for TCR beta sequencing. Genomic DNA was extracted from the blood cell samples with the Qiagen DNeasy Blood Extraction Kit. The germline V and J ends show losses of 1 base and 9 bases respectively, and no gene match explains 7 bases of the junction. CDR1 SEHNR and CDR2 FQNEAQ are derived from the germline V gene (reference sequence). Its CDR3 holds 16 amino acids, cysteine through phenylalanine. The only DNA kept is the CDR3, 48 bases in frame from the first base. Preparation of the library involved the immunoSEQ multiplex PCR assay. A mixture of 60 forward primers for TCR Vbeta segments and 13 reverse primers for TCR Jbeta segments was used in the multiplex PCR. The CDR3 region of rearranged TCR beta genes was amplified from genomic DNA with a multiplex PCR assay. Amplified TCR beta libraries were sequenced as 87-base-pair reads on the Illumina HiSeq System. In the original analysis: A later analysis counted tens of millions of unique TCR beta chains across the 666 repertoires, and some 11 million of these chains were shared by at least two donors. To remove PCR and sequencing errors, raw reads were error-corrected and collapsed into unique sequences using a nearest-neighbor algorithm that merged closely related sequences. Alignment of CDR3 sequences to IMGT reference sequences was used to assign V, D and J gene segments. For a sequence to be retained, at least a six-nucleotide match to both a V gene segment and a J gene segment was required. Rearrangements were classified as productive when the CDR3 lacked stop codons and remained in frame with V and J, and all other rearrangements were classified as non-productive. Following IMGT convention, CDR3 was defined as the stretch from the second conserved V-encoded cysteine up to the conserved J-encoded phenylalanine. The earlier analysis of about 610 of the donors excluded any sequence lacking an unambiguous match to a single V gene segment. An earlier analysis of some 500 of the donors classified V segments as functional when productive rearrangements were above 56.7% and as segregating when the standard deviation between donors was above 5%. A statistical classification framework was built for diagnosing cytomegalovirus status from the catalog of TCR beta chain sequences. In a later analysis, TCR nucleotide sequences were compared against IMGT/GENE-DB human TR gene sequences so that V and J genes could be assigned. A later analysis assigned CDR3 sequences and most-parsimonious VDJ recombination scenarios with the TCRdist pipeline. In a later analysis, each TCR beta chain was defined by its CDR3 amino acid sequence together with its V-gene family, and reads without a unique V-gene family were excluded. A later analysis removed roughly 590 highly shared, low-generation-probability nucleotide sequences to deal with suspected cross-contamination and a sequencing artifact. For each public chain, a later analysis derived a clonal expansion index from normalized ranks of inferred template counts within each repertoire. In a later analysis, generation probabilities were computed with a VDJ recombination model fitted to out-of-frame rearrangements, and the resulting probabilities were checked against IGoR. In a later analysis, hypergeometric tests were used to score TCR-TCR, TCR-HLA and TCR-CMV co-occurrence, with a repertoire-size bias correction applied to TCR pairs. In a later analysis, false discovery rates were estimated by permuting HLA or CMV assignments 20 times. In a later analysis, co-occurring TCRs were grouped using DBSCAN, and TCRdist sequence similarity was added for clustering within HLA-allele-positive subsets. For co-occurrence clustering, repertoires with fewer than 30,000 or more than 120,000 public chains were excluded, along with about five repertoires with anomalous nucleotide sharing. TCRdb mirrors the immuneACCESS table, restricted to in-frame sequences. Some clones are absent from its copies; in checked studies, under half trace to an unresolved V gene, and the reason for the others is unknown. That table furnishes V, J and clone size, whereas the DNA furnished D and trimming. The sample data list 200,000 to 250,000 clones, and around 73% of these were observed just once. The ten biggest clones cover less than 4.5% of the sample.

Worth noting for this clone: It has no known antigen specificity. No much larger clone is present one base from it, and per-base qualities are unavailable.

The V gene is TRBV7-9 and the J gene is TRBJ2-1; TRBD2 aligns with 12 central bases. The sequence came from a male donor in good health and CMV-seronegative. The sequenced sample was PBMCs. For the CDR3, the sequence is CASSLGSTSGSGEQFF. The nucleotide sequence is TGTGCCAGCAGCTTAGGCTCGACTAGCGGGAGCGGTGAGCAGTTCTTC. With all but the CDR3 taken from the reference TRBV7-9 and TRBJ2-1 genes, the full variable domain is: DTGVSQNPRHKITKRGQNVTFRCDPISEHNRLYWYRQTLGQGPEFLTYFQNEAQLEKSRLLSDRFSAERPKGSFSTLEIQRTEQGDSAMYLCASSLGSTSGSGEQFFGPGTRLTVL.